Described below is a single TCR beta chain sequence and its context. The antigen remains unidentified. The junction does not match germline at one end; this may be a read error. The data were taken from a study of CD8+CD57+ T cells in acquired aplastic anemia. Flow cytometry had shown expanded CD8+CD57+ cells in the patients chosen for sequencing. Every patient had severe acquired aplastic anemia. All patients were therapy-naive when blood was sampled. The CDR3 runs 15 residues. CDR1 SNHLY and CDR2 FYNNEI come from the germline V gene. According to the study, genomic DNA was the template for TCR beta VDJ and CDR3 profiling. TCRdb re-called the reads through MiXCR, storing one row per CDR3 protein. The sample includes 260,000 or so distinct CDR3 sequences, 70% to 85% of them seen just once. Study-wide points: A set of 25 to 30 CD8+ CDR3 sequences was shared between patients and controls, and these sequences appeared highly expressed in patients.

The J gene is TRBJ1-1, the V gene TRBV2; 7 positions agree with TRBD1. Sequencing was done on a sample of sorted CD4+, CD8+, or CD8+CD57+ T cells (not recorded which) from PBMCs. This sequence was found in a human donor with aplastic anemia. The CDR3, as DNA: TGTGCCAGCAGCTTGACAGGGAGAGCCGACTATGGCTACATCTTC. Translating gives CASSLTGRADYGYIF.